The 26 T cell receptor beta chains listed next were all sequenced from one sample in a study of cytomegalovirus exposure and HLA in healthy donors. The PCR was carried out with 60 Vbeta primers and 13 Jbeta primers. TCRdb's table, derived via immunoSEQ multiplex PCR, lists solely in-frame clones and lacks some. In the table there are about 130,000 clones, roughly four fifths of which are singletons. The specimen sequenced was PBMCs. These receptors were obtained from a male donor in good health and CMV-seropositive.

In DNA form, the CDR3 reads TGTGCCAGCAGTTTTAGCGGGCAGGGATTGGGCTACACCTTC. It codes for CASSFSGQGLGYTF. The V call is TRBV11-2, the J call TRBJ1-2, with D possibly matching TRBD1 (5 bases). This CDR3 is 14 amino acids long. The germline V and J ends were trimmed by 6 bases and 8 bases, with 19 bases remaining between them. CDR1 and CDR2 from the germline V gene are SGHAT and FQNNGV.

The rearrangement links TRBV7-2 to TRBJ2-2, with 10 bases matching TRBD2. V dropped 5 bases and J dropped 8; count of bases not matched to a gene: 17. CDR3 length: 18 residues. The germline V gene has CDR1 SGHTA and CDR2 FQGNSA. This CDR3 reads CASSRTMGLATKRGELFF. The CDR3 DNA sequence: TGTGCCAGCAGCCGAACAATGGGACTAGCGACCAAGAGGGGGGAGCTGTTTTTT.

V and J are TRBV7-9 and TRBJ1-5; D gene ambiguous. The ends were cut back, 5 bases at V and 1 base at J, with 6 bases in the middle. The V gene's germline CDR1 is SEHNR and CDR2 FQNEAQ (reference sequence). The CDR3 has 13 residues. The CDR3 reads CASSRGSNQPQHF. The CDR3 DNA follows: TGTGCCAGCAGCCGGGGAAGCAATCAGCCCCAGCATTTT. The full variable domain, in which reference TRBV7-9 and TRBJ1-5 provide the parts outside the CDR3, is DTGVSQNPRHKITKRGQNVTFRCDPISEHNRLYWYRQTLGQGPEFLTYFQNEAQLEKSRLLSDRFSAERPKGSFSTLEIQRTEQGDSAMYLCASSRGSNQPQHFGDGTRLSIL.

The genes are TRBV27 and TRBJ1-1; weak D call: TRBD1 (6 bases). The CDR3 length is 16 residues. V shed 6 bases and J shed 0 bases, with 17 bases lying between them. Germline assignment: CDR1 MNHEY and CDR2 SMNVEV (reference sequence). CDR3 loop: CASSLRGGVLNTEAFF. DNA of the CDR3: TGTGCCAGCAGCCTGAGGGGGGGGGTCTTGAACACTGAAGCTTTCTTT.

This chain uses TRBV5-1 with TRBJ1-2; 7 nucleotides align to TRBD1. V lost 0 bases, J lost 8 bases, and 13 bases stayed unmatched. This CDR3 spans 16 amino acids. The germline V gene encodes CDR1 SGHRS and CDR2 YFSETQ. The CDR3 DNA follows: TGCGCCAGCAGCTTGGCCGTGGGACAGCCTGAGGGGGGCTACACCTTC. Amino acids: CASSLAVGQPEGGYTF.

The chain carries TRBV7-9 and TRBJ1-5; D is possibly TRBD1 (6 bases). CDR1 and CDR2 from the germline V gene are SEHNR and FQNEAQ (reference sequence). The V and J ends lost 0 bases and 4 bases respectively, with 10 bases between them. The length of the CDR3 is 15 residues. In DNA form, the CDR3 reads TGTGCCAGCAGCTTAGCGGGGACACCTAATCAGCCCCAGCATTTT. Residues: CASSLAGTPNQPQHF. Full variable domain (remainder filled in from reference TRBV7-9 and TRBJ1-5): DTGVSQNPRHKITKRGQNVTFRCDPISEHNRLYWYRQTLGQGPEFLTYFQNEAQLEKSRLLSDRFSAERPKGSFSTLEIQRTEQGDSAMYLCASSLAGTPNQPQHFGDGTRLSIL.

The chain recombines TRBV4-2 with TRBJ2-3, with 8 positions matching TRBD2. There are 17 residues in the CDR3. V shed 1 base, J shed 3 bases, and the junction held 9 bases outside the gene matches. Germline V lookup: CDR1 LGHNA, CDR2 YNFKEQ. The CDR3 region is CASSQVWSGGRTDTQYF. CDR3 DNA sequence: TGTGCCAGCAGCCAAGTGTGGAGCGGGGGTAGGACAGATACGCAGTATTTT.

CDR3 amino acids: CASMRSSGRGQYF. The CDR3 DNA reads TGTGCCAGCATGAGGTCTAGCGGGAGGGGGCAGTACTTC. The chain couples TRBV13 to TRBJ2-7; TRBD2 agrees at 12 bases. J lost 9 bases, V lost 7 bases, and 7 bases had no gene match. The CDR3 spans 13 residues. Germline loops: CDR1 PRHDT, CDR2 FYEKMQ (reference sequence).

The chain joins TRBV27 to TRBJ1-1; TRBD1 aligns across 7 bases. Germline trimming cut 0 bases from V and 2 bases from J; bases unmatched to any gene: 12. The CDR3 contains 18 residues. Per germline, CDR1 MNHEY and CDR2 SMNVEV (reference sequence). CDR3 loop: CASSLSSTLQGRNTEAFF. CDR3 in DNA: TGTGCCAGCAGTTTATCGTCAACCTTACAGGGGAGAAACACTGAAGCTTTCTTT.

The CDR3, as DNA: TGTGCCACCTCCGGGTTACTAGCGGGAGGGCCCGGAGGGTACGAGCAGTACTTC. This gives the protein CATSGLLAGGPGGYEQYF. The V gene is TRBV10-3, the J gene TRBJ2-7; 13 nucleotides match TRBD2. The CDR3 loop spans 18 amino acids. The germline gives CDR1 ENHRY, CDR2 SYGVKD. V dropped 10 bases and J dropped 4; count of bases not matched to a gene: 19.

The chain combines TRBV7-9 with TRBJ2-1; TRBD2 agrees at 12 bases. The junction had 7 bases not matched to a gene; V was cut back by 1 base and J by 6 bases. Germline loops: CDR1 SEHNR, CDR2 FQNEAQ (reference sequence). The CDR3 is made up of 17 amino acids. CDR3 in amino acids: CASSLEPTSGRINEQFF. CDR3 bases: TGTGCCAGCAGCTTAGAACCGACTAGCGGGAGAATCAATGAGCAGTTCTTC.

Notes on this clone: At one end, the junction sequence differs from germline, possibly due to a read error. V is TRBV7-7 and J is TRBJ2-7; TRBD2 matches at 12 bases. Per the germline V gene, CDR1 is SSHAT and CDR2 is FNYEAQ (reference sequence). CDR3 length equals 15 residues. CDR3 amino acids: CASSSGLAGSPEQYF. For the CDR3, the DNA is TGTGCTAGCAGCTCAGGACTAGCGGGATCTCCCGAGCAGTACTTC.

The V and J genes are TRBV7-6 and TRBJ2-3; 11 positions match TRBD2. Per germline, CDR1 SGHVS and CDR2 FNYEAQ. The length of the CDR3 is 16 residues. With V trimmed by 2 bases and J by 7 bases, 8 bases remained unmatched. Written as DNA, the CDR3 is TGTGCCAGCAGCTTAAAAACTAGCGGGAGTGCGAATACGCAGTATTTT. It translates to CASSLKTSGSANTQYF.

This chain links TRBV4-3 with TRBJ1-2; D is possibly TRBD1 (5 bases). This CDR3 is built from 17 residues. CDR1 and CDR2 (germline): LGHNA, YSLEER. V lost 0 bases and J 3 bases, leaving 17 bases between the germline ends. CDR3 DNA: TGCGCCAGCAGCCAAGATTCTAGCGGGCAGGGATACTATGGCTACACCTTC. It encodes CASSQDSSGQGYYGYTF.

J is TRBJ2-2 and V is TRBV7-3; no clear D. V lost 4 bases, J lost 6 bases, and 15 bases lay in between. CDR3 length equals 15 residues. Germline assignment: CDR1 SGHTA and CDR2 FQGTGA. The CDR3 loop reads CASSSDTFDSGELFF. The CDR3 nucleotides read TGTGCCAGCAGCTCCGACACCTTTGATTCCGGGGAGCTGTTTTTT.

The chain joins TRBV11-2 to TRBJ2-5; D gene unclear. The germline CDR1 and CDR2 sequences are SGHAT and FQNNGV. CDR3 length: 13 residues. Trimming pared 5 bases from V and 2 bases from J, leaving 9 bases between. The CDR3 sequence: CASSPGEQETQYF. DNA for the CDR3: TGTGCCAGCAGCCCCGGAGAACAAGAGACCCAGTACTTC. The full variable domain, in which reference TRBV11-2 and TRBJ2-5 provide the parts outside the CDR3, is EAGVAQSPRYKIIEKRQSVAFWCNPISGHATLYWYQQILGQGPKLLIQFQNNGVVDDSQLPKDRFSAERLKGVDSTLKIQPAKLEDSAVYLCASSPGEQETQYFGPGTRLLVL.

The V call is TRBV2, the J call TRBJ2-7; 8 nucleotides agree with TRBD1. The CDR3 covers 13 residues. Trimming removed 8 bases from V and 7 bases from J; junction bases left unmatched: 10. The germline V gene has CDR1 SNHLY and CDR2 FYNNEI. CDR3 region: CASFRDRWQEQYF. The CDR3 coding sequence is TGTGCCAGCTTCCGGGACAGGTGGCAGGAGCAGTACTTC.

V usage is TRBV19 and J usage is TRBJ2-4; TRBD2 agrees at 10 bases. CDR3 length: 15 residues. V gave up 1 base and J gave up 6 bases; unmatched junction bases: 3. The germline V gene encodes CDR1 LNHDA and CDR2 SQIVND (reference sequence). CDR3 coding DNA: TGTGCCAGTAGTATAGGCCTAGCGGGAGTAAACATTCAGTACTTC. Translating gives CASSIGLAGVNIQYF. The full variable domain, with the rest looked up from reference TRBV19 and TRBJ2-4, is DGGITQSPKYLFRKEGQNVTLSCEQNLNHDAMYWYRQDPGQGLRLIYYSQIVNDFQKGDIAEGYSVSREKKESFPLTVTSAQKNPTAFYLCASSIGLAGVNIQYFGAGTRLSVL.

The V gene is TRBV27, the J gene TRBJ2-3, with D tentatively TRBD2 (5 bases). The CDR3 contains 13 residues. Germline values: CDR1 MNHEY, CDR2 SMNVEV (reference sequence). V was trimmed by 1 base and J by 5 bases, leaving 7 bases between them. This CDR3 reads CASSLYGIDTQYF. The CDR3 nucleotides read TGTGCCAGCAGTTTATACGGGATAGATACGCAGTATTTT.

The CDR3, as DNA: TGTGCCACCGGAGGGACGGCTGGGATTGAGCAGTTCTTC. This translates into CATGGTAGIEQFF. V gene TRBV15 combines with J gene TRBJ2-1; weak D call: TRBD2 (6 bases). The CDR3 sequence is 13 residues long. The V gene lost 8 bases and the J gene lost 9 bases, with 17 bases spanning the gap. Germline CDR1 and CDR2: LNHNV and YYDKDF (reference sequence).

The rearrangement uses TRBV5-1 and TRBJ2-3, with D hard to call. The CDR3 covers 16 residues. Germline lookup yields CDR1 SGHRS and CDR2 YFSETQ. Trimming left V 0 bases short and J 1 base short, with 12 bases between. CDR3 in DNA: TGCGCCAGCAGCTTGGACGCTCGGAGCGGCACAGATACGCAGTATTTT. Translated: CASSLDARSGTDTQYF.

V usage is TRBV7-8 and J usage is TRBJ2-1, with TRBD2 as a possible D gene (5 bases). This CDR3 is built from 18 residues. The germline CDR1 and CDR2 sequences are SGHVS and FQNEAQ. Deletions cut 2 bases from V and 2 bases from J, with 19 bases between. CDR3 sequence (DNA): TGTGCCAGCAGCTTACCCTATTTGAGGGATCCTCCCTACAATGAGCAGTTCTTC. Its translation is CASSLPYLRDPPYNEQFF.

The J gene is TRBJ2-5, the V gene TRBV5-8; D remains ambiguous. The CDR3 loop spans 12 amino acids. V was shortened by 4 bases and J by 5 bases, with 9 bases between the two germline ends. CDR1 is SGHTS and CDR2 is YDEGEE in the germline V gene. CDR3 coding DNA: TGTGCCAGCAGCGCCCTGGAGGAGACCCAGTACTTC. Protein product: CASSALEETQYF.

CDR3 loop: CSALAENGYTF. CDR3 DNA sequence: TGCAGTGCCCTCGCCGAGAATGGCTACACCTTC. The chain recombines TRBV20-1 with TRBJ1-2; D not resolved. With 6 bases removed from V and 6 bases from J, the gap between germline ends came to 11 bases. The CDR3 is made up of 11 amino acids. The germline gives CDR1 DFQATT, CDR2 SNEGSKA (reference sequence).

This clone appeared once. The chain has TRBV5-1 and TRBJ2-1, with 7 bases identical to TRBD2. The CDR3 loop spans 15 amino acids. CDR1 is SGHRS, CDR2 YFSETQ, per germline. Losses at the gene ends were 7 bases for V and 5 bases for J; bases not matched to a gene: 12. The CDR3 bases are TGCGCCAGCCATCTAGCGGTGGGACCCCACAATGAGCAGTTCTTC. Translated: CASHLAVGPHNEQFF.

This chain links TRBV5-1 with TRBJ2-1, with 11 bases aligning to TRBD1. Germline V lookup: CDR1 SGHRS, CDR2 YFSETQ. CDR3 length equals 14 residues. V shed 4 bases and J 7 bases; nucleotides not matched to a gene: 4. CDR3 sequence: CASSRGQGANEQFF. The CDR3 bases are TGCGCCAGCAGCAGAGGACAGGGGGCAAATGAGCAGTTCTTC.